The 14 T cell receptor beta chains reported below all come from one sample, sequenced in a study of memory CD4+ T cells and cytomegalovirus serostatus. Assay: immunoSEQ multiplex PCR; the TCRdb copy retains only in-frame clones and omits some. Among tens of thousands of clones listed, 78% were seen once. The sort gate was single viable CD3+CD4+CD8-CD45RO+ cells for memory CD4+ T cells. Sequenced: memory CD4+ T cells from blood. These TCRs come from an adult in good health and CMV-seronegative.

The rearrangement uses TRBV6-5 and TRBJ2-2; TRBD2 agrees at 12 bases. This CDR3 is 13 amino acids long. J lost 8 bases, V lost 11 bases, and 6 bases had no gene match. Germline CDR1 MNHEY, CDR2 SVGAGI. The CDR3 is CALAGGPLGELFF. The DNA for the CDR3 is TGTGCCCTAGCGGGAGGGCCTTTGGGGGAGCTGTTTTTT.

The genes are TRBV5-4 and TRBJ1-1, with D unresolved. The CDR3 has 15 residues. Germline V gene sequence: CDR1 SGHNT, CDR2 YYREEE (reference sequence). Trimming stripped 0 bases from V and 1 base from J, with 10 bases between. The CDR3, as DNA: TGTGCCAGCAGCTTGGCGGAGGGTGGGAACACTGAAGCTTTCTTT. This gives the protein CASSLAEGGNTEAFF.

The CDR3 protein is CASSLAFPGTEAFF. The CDR3 bases are TGTGCCAGCAGCTTAGCTTTTCCAGGGACTGAAGCTTTCTTT. This chain joins TRBV7-9 and TRBJ1-1; TRBD1 might be the D (5 bases). Trimming shortened V by 0 bases and J by 5 bases, and 10 bases separated the two germline ends. The germline CDR1 and CDR2 sequences are SEHNR and FQNEAQ (reference sequence). The length of the CDR3 is 14 residues.

This chain connects TRBV13 to TRBJ2-6, with a possible D match to TRBD1 (6 bases). Germline values: CDR1 PRHDT, CDR2 FYEKMQ (reference sequence). CDR3 length equals 17 residues. The V end lost 1 base, the J end lost 0 bases, and 10 bases lay between the germline ends. DNA for the CDR3: TGTGCCAGCAGCTTAGAGGGACACATCTCTGGGGCCAACGTCCTGACTTTC. Protein: CASSLEGHISGANVLTF.

CDR3 nucleotide sequence: TGTGCCAGCAGCAGAGAAAAAACTGAAGCTTTCTTT. It is translated as CASSREKTEAFF. This chain joins TRBV2 and TRBJ1-1; D is unresolved. CDR3 length: 12 amino acids. Germline V lookup: CDR1 SNHLY, CDR2 FYNNEI. Trimming left V 6 bases short and J 5 bases short, with 10 bases between. The full variable domain, rest sourced from reference TRBV2 and TRBJ1-1, is EPEVTQTPSHQVTQMGQEVILRCVPISNHLYFYWYRQILGQKVEFLVSFYNNEISEKSEIFDDQFSVERPDGSNFTLKIRSTKLEDSAMYFCASSREKTEAFFGQGTRLTVV.

The V and J genes are TRBV30 and TRBJ1-5; D possibly corresponds to TRBD1 (6 bases). V was trimmed by 3 bases and J by 5 bases, leaving 14 bases between them. Germline values: CDR1 GTSNPN, CDR2 SVGIG (reference sequence). CDR3 size: 14 residues. The CDR3 sequence: CAWSLGRGHQPQHF. The CDR3, as DNA: TGTGCCTGGAGCTTGGGCCGGGGGCATCAGCCCCAGCATTTT.

The chain has TRBV7-2 and TRBJ1-1; 10 nucleotides agree with TRBD1. This CDR3 has 15 residues. V trimming: 3 bases; J trimming: 4 bases; junction bases outside the gene matches: 5. CDR1 and CDR2 (germline): SGHTA, FQGNSA. This CDR3 is CASSFRQGAVTEAFF. As DNA, the CDR3 is TGTGCCAGCAGCTTCAGACAGGGGGCGGTCACTGAAGCTTTCTTT.

V and J are TRBV18 and TRBJ1-1; the D gene is possibly TRBD1 (5 bases). Trimming stripped 0 bases from V and 7 bases from J, with 18 bases between. The length of the CDR3 is 16 residues. In germline, CDR1 is KGHSH, CDR2 LQKENI. The CDR3 region has the DNA TGTGCCAGCTCACCACCTCGACACGCCGCGGGGGTTGAAGCTTTCTTT. This sequence encodes CASSPPRHAAGVEAFF.

The chain joins TRBV5-1 to TRBJ2-2; TRBD1 matches 9 bases. The CDR3 sequence is 15 residues long. V lost 4 bases to trimming and J lost 5 bases; unmatched junction nucleotides: 6. Germline V gives CDR1 SGHRS, CDR2 YFSETQ. The CDR3 DNA follows: TGCGCCAGCAGCAATACAGGGGGCGGTACCGGGGAGCTGTTTTTT. It is translated as CASSNTGGGTGELFF.

The chain uses TRBV7-9 and TRBJ2-5, with TRBD1 matching over 8 bases. The CDR3 runs to 16 residues. Losses at the gene ends were 1 base for V and 3 bases for J; bases not matched to a gene: 7. CDR1 is SEHNR, CDR2 FQNEAQ, per germline (reference sequence). The CDR3 DNA sequence: TGTGCCAGCAGCTTAGGAGACAGGGGTCTTAAAGAGACCCAGTACTTC. Translated: CASSLGDRGLKETQYF.

The chain recombines TRBV15 with TRBJ1-1; D is undetermined. Germline V gene data show CDR1 as LNHNV and CDR2 as YYDKDF (reference sequence). This CDR3 region has 14 residues. Trimming pared 3 bases from V and 2 bases from J, leaving 10 bases between. CDR3 in DNA: TGTGCCACCAGCAGGTATGGCACTAACACTGAAGCTTTCTTT. It encodes CATSRYGTNTEAFF.

This chain joins TRBV6-6 and TRBJ2-3; D is unresolved. Germline CDR1 reads MNHNY; CDR2 reads SVGAGI (reference sequence). The CDR3 loop spans 15 amino acids. Trimming shortened V by 2 bases and J by 3 bases, and 12 bases separated the two germline ends. This CDR3 reads CASSYQLDPTDTQYF. In nucleotides, the CDR3 is TGTGCCAGCAGTTACCAACTCGATCCGACAGATACGCAGTATTTT.

The V call is TRBV6-4, the J call TRBJ2-2, with D unresolved. This CDR3 comprises 15 residues. The V gene lost 3 bases and the J gene lost 0 bases, with 8 bases spanning the gap. CDR1 is MRHNA, CDR2 SNTAGT, per germline. CDR3 in DNA: TGTGCCAGCAGTGAATTGGCAGCGAACACCGGGGAGCTGTTTTTT. It specifies CASSELAANTGELFF.

In its sample, this clone was seen a few times. V gene TRBV6-4 combines with J gene TRBJ2-7, with 9 positions matching TRBD2. The CDR3 has 16 amino acids. J was trimmed by 0 bases and V by 5 bases; bases with no gene match: 8. Germline V gene data show CDR1 as MRHNA and CDR2 as SNTAGT. The CDR3 loop is CASSKLTSGLSYEQYF. As DNA, the CDR3 is TGTGCCAGCAGTAAACTCACTAGCGGGCTCTCCTACGAGCAGTACTTC.